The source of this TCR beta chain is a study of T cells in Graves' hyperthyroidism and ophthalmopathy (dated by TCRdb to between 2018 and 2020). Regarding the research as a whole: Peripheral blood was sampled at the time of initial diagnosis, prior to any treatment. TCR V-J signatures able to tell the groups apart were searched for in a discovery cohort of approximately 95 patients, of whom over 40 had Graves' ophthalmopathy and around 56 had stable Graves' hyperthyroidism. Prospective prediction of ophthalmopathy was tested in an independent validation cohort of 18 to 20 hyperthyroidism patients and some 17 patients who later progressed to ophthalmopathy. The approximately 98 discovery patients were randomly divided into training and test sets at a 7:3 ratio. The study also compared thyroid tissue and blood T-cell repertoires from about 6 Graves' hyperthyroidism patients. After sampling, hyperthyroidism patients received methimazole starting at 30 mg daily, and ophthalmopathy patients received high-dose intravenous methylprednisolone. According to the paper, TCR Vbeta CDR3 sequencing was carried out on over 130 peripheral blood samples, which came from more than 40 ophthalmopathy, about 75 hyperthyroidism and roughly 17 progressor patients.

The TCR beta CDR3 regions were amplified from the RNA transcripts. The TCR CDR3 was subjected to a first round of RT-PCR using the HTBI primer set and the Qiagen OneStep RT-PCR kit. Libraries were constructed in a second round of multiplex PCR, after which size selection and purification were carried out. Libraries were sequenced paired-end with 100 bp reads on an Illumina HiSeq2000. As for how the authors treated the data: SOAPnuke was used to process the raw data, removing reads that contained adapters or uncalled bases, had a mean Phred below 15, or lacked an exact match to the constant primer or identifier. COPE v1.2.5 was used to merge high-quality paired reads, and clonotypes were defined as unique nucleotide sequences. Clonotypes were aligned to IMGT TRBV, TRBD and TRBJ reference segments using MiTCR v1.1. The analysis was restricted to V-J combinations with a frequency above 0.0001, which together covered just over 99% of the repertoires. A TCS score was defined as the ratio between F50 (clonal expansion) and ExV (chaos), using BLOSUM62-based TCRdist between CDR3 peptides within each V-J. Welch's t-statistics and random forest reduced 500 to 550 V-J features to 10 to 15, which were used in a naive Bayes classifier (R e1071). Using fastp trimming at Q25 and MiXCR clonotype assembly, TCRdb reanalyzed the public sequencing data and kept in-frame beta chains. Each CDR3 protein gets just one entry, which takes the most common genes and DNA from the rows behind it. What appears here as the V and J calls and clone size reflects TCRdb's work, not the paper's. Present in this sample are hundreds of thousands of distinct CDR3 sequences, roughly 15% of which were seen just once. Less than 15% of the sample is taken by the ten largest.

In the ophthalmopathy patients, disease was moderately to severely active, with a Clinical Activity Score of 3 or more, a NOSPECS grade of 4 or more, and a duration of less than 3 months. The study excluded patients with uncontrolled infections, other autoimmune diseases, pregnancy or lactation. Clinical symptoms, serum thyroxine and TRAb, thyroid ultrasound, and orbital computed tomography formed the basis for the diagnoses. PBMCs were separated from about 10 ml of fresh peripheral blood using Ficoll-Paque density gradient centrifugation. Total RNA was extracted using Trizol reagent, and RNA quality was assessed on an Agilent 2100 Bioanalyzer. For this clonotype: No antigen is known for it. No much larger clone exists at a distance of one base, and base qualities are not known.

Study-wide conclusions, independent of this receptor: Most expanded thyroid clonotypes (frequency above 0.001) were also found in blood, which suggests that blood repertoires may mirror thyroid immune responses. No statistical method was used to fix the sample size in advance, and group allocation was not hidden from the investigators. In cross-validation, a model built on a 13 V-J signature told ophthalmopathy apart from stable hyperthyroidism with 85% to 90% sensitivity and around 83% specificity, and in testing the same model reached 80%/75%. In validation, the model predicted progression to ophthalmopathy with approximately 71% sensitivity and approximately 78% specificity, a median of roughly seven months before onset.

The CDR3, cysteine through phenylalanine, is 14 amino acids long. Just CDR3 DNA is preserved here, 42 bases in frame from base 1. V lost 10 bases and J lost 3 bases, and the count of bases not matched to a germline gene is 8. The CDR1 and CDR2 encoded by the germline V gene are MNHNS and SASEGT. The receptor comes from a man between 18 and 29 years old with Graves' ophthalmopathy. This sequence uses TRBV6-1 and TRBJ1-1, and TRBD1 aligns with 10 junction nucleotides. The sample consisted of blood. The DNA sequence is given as TGTGCCACCTCGACAGGGGGCGCGTACACTGAAGCTTTCTTT. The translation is CATSTGGAYTEAFF.